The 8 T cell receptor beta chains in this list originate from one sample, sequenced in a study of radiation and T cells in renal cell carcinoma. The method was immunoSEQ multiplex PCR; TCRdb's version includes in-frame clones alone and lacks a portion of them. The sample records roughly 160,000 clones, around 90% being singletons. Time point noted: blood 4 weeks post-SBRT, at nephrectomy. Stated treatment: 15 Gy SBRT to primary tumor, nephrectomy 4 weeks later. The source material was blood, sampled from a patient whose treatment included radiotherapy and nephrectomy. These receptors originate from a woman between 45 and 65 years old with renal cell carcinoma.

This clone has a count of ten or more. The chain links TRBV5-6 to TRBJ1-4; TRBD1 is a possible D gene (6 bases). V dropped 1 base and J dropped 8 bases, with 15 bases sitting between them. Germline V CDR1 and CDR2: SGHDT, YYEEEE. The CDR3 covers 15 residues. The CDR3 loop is CASSLFWGAREKLFF. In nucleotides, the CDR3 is TGTGCCAGCAGCTTGTTTTGGGGGGCAAGGGAAAAACTGTTTTTT.

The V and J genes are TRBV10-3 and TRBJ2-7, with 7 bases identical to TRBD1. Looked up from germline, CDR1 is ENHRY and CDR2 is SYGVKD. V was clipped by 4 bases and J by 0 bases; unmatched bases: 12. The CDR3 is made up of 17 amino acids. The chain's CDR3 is CAISGENRDSPSYEQYF. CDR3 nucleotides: TGTGCCATCAGTGGGGAGAACCGGGACAGCCCCTCCTACGAGCAGTACTTC.

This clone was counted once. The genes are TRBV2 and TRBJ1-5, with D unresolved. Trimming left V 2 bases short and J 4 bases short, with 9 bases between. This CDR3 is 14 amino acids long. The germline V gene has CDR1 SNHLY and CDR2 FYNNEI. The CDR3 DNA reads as TGTGCCAGCAGTGAACGGCAATCAAATCAGCCCCAGCATTTT. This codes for CASSERQSNQPQHF.

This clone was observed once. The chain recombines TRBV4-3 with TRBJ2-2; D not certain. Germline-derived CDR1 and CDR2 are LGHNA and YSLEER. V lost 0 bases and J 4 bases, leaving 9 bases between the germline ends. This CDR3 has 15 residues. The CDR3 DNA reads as TGCGCCAGCAGCCAAGAAGCTCAGTCCACCGGGGAGCTGTTTTTT. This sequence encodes CASSQEAQSTGELFF.

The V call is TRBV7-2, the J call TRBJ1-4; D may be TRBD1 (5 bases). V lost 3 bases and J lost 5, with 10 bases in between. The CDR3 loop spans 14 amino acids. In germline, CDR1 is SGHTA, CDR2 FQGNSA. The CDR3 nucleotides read TGTGCCAGCAGCTTCTCCGGGGGGAATGAAAAACTGTTTTTT. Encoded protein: CASSFSGGNEKLFF.

The CDR3: CASSRRTTEQYF. The CDR3 nucleotides read TGTGCCAGCAGCCGACGAACCACCGAGCAGTACTTC. This rearrangement joins TRBV5-8 to TRBJ2-7, with D hard to call. The CDR3 contains 12 residues. V lost 4 bases to trimming and J lost 6 bases, with 11 bases between them. Germline lookup yields CDR1 SGHTS and CDR2 YDEGEE. Combining the CDR3 with reference TRBV5-8 and TRBJ2-7 gives the whole variable domain EAGVTQSPTHLIKTRGQQATLRCSPISGHTSVYWYQQALGLGLQFLLWYDEGEERNRGNFPPRFSGRQFPNYSSELNVNALELEDSALYLCASSRRTTEQYFGPGTRLTVT.

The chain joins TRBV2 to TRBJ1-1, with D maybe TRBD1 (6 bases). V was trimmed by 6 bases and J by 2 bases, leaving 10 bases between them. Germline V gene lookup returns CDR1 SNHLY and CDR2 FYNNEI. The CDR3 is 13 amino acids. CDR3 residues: CASSQDRNTEAFF. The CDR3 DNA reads TGTGCCAGCAGCCAGGACAGAAACACTGAAGCTTTCTTT.

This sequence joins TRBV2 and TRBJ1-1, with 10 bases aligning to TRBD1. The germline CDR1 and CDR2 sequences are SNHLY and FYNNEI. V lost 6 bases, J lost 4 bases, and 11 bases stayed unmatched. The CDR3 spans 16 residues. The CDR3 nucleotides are TGTGCCAGCAGGCCTGACAGGGGGCGCCGGGTCACTGAAGCTTTCTTT. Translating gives CASRPDRGRRVTEAFF.